This TCR beta chain was recorded in a study of cytomegalovirus exposure and HLA in healthy donors. PCR employed 60 Vbeta and 13 Jbeta primers. Sequenced by immunoSEQ multiplex PCR; TCRdb stores in-frame clones only, minus some. Among over 200,000 clones, around four fifths were seen once, and the ten largest hold more than 0.5%. Nominal health characterized the donors when sampled, though unrecorded immune exposures were likely. Germline V gene lookup returns CDR1 MGHRA and CDR2 YSYEKL. The CDR3 is made up of 14 amino acids. Trimming stripped 2 bases from V and 4 bases from J, with 11 bases between. This clone was detected only once.

The sequence was collected from a woman aged 40 to 49 in good health and CMV-seronegative. This chain uses TRBV4-1 with TRBJ1-1, with no clear D. Input material: PBMCs. CDR3 sequence reads: CASSQFVSGTEAFF. The CDR3 region has the DNA TGCGCCAGCAGCCAATTCGTTAGCGGCACTGAAGCTTTCTTT.